These 13 T cell receptor beta chains were all obtained from the same sample, sequenced in a study of T cell responses to AZD1222 COVID-19 vaccine. Using immunoSEQ multiplex PCR, the repertoire was profiled, and TCRdb retains in-frame clones only, with some absent. The data contain under 200,000 clones, approximately 92% of them singletons. The input for sequencing was peripheral blood, taken on day 0 of AZD1222 vaccination. These receptors were collected from an adult in good health.

The count of this clone is one. The chain combines TRBV20-1 with TRBJ1-3; D gene ambiguous. Trimming left V 3 bases short and J 1 base short, with 10 bases between. This CDR3 spans 14 amino acids. Per germline, CDR1 DFQATT and CDR2 SNEGSKA (reference sequence). CDR3 sequence (DNA): TGCAGTGCTAGTCGGCGGCCATCTGGAAACACCATATATTTT. Protein: CSASRRPSGNTIYF.

This chain uses TRBV9 with TRBJ1-2; D ambiguous. Germline loops: CDR1 SGDLS, CDR2 YYNGEE. The CDR3 consists of 13 residues. Trimming stripped 0 bases from V and 0 bases from J, with 3 bases between. In nucleotides, the CDR3 is TGTGCCAGCAGCGTAGTCTCTAACTATGGCTACACCTTC. It translates to CASSVVSNYGYTF.

The V and J genes are TRBV11-2 and TRBJ2-3; D gene uncertain. The germline CDR1 and CDR2 sequences are SGHAT and FQNNGV. Between the trimmed V and J ends, which lost 0 bases and 8 bases, there was a span of 9 bases. CDR3 length equals 13 residues. CDR3: CASSLDAVATQYF. The CDR3 nucleotides are TGTGCCAGCAGCTTAGATGCAGTGGCTACGCAGTATTTT. The full variable domain, its missing parts supplied by reference TRBV11-2 and TRBJ2-3, is EAGVAQSPRYKIIEKRQSVAFWCNPISGHATLYWYQQILGQGPKLLIQFQNNGVVDDSQLPKDRFSAERLKGVDSTLKIQPAKLEDSAVYLCASSLDAVATQYFGPGTRLTVL.

The V gene is TRBV7-2, the J gene TRBJ1-2, with a weak D call TRBD1 (5 bases). Germline CDR1 SGHTA, CDR2 FQGNSA. Trimming removed 2 bases from V and 2 bases from J, with 18 bases in between. CDR3 length: 17 amino acids. CDR3 amino acids: CASSLTKMGTVNYGYTF. CDR3 sequence (DNA): TGTGCCAGCAGCTTAACGAAGATGGGGACGGTAAACTATGGCTACACCTTC.

The chain employs TRBV11-2 and TRBJ2-7, with D possibly TRBD2 on 5 matching bases. Germline CDR1 reads SGHAT; CDR2 reads FQNNGV. The CDR3 covers 14 residues. V dropped 5 bases and J dropped 5 bases, with 16 bases sitting between them. CDR3 sequence reads: CASSGRGLGDEQYF. As DNA, the CDR3 is TGTGCCAGCAGCGGCCGGGGTTTGGGCGACGAGCAGTACTTC.

This clone has just one count. CDR3 sequence (DNA): TGTGCCAGCAGTGAACGCGCAGGGGTTCGGACTGAAGCTTTCTTT. The encoded protein is CASSERAGVRTEAFF. This rearrangement joins TRBV6-1 to TRBJ1-1; TRBD1 might be the D (6 bases). Trimming took off 2 bases at V and 5 bases at J, with 15 bases between the two ends. The germline V gene encodes CDR1 MNHNS and CDR2 SASEGT. The CDR3 length is 15 residues.

This CDR3 is CASSFSTAMNTEAFF. Written as DNA, the CDR3 is TGCGCCAGCAGCTTCTCTACAGCCATGAACACTGAAGCTTTCTTT. The genes are TRBV4-3 and TRBJ1-1; no reliable D call. Germline V gives CDR1 LGHNA, CDR2 YSLEER. The CDR3 is made up of 15 amino acids. V gave up 5 bases and J gave up 0 bases, with 13 bases separating them.

V gene TRBV28 combines with J gene TRBJ1-1, with D perhaps matching TRBD1 (5 bases). There are 15 residues in the CDR3. V lost 5 bases and J lost 1, with 14 bases in between. From germline, CDR1 is MDHEN and CDR2 SYDVKM. CDR3 loop: CASSPTGFPNTEAFF. The CDR3 DNA follows: TGTGCCAGCAGTCCCACAGGTTTTCCGAACACTGAAGCTTTCTTT. Full variable domain (missing parts from reference TRBV28 and TRBJ1-1): DVKVTQSSRYLVKRTGEKVFLECVQDMDHENMFWYRQDPGLGLRLIYFSYDVKMKEKGDIPEGYSVSREKKERFSLILESASTNQTSMYLCASSPTGFPNTEAFFGQGTRLTVV.

The chain employs TRBV2 and TRBJ1-1, with D possibly TRBD1 on 6 matching bases. The CDR3 contains 17 residues. Germline V CDR1 and CDR2: SNHLY, FYNNEI. The V end was cut by 1 base, the J end by 5 bases, with 20 bases between. In DNA form, the CDR3 reads TGTGCCAGCAGTGAAGTTGGGACACCGGTTCTGGGTACTGAAGCTTTCTTT. Protein product: CASSEVGTPVLGTEAFF. Using reference TRBV2 and TRBJ1-1 for the parts outside the CDR3, the full variable domain is EPEVTQTPSHQVTQMGQEVILRCVPISNHLYFYWYRQILGQKVEFLVSFYNNEISEKSEIFDDQFSVERPDGSNFTLKIRSTKLEDSAMYFCASSEVGTPVLGTEAFFGQGTRLTVV.

The chain couples TRBV7-9 to TRBJ1-5; maybe TRBD1 (6 bases). This CDR3 has 14 amino acids. Germline V CDR1 and CDR2: SEHNR, FQNEAQ (reference sequence). V lost 1 base and J lost 2, with 6 bases in between. The CDR3 loop reads CASSLGTGNQPQHF. The CDR3 DNA sequence: TGTGCCAGCAGCTTAGGGACAGGCAATCAGCCCCAGCATTTT.

J is TRBJ2-1 and V is TRBV3-1 (or the pseudogene TRBV3-2); D is perhaps TRBD2 (5 bases). CDR3 length equals 15 residues. Per germline, CDR1 LGHDT and CDR2 YNNKEL (reference sequence). V lost 0 bases and J 1 base, leaving 7 bases between the germline ends. CDR3 loop: CASSQEGRSYNEQFF. The DNA for the CDR3 is TGTGCCAGCAGCCAAGAGGGGAGATCCTACAATGAGCAGTTCTTC.

This chain links TRBV4-3 with TRBJ2-7; D unresolved. V shed 4 bases and J shed 7 bases, with 14 bases lying between them. The CDR3 extends over 13 amino acids. CDR1 is LGHNA, CDR2 YSLEER, per germline. The CDR3 reads CASSPGPVGEQYF. The CDR3 DNA reads TGCGCCAGCAGCCCCGGACCGGTCGGAGAGCAGTACTTC.

This clone was observed a few times. This chain links TRBV14 with TRBJ1-4, with a tentative D call TRBD1 (5 bases). The V gene's germline CDR1 is SGHDN and CDR2 FVKESK. V lost 4 bases and J lost 3, with 12 bases in between. This CDR3 is 15 amino acids long. The CDR3 loop reads CASSLQLGANEKLFF. DNA of the CDR3: TGTGCCAGCAGCCTTCAATTGGGGGCTAATGAAAAACTGTTTTTT.